Detailed here is one T cell receptor beta chain. The sample belongs to a study of control samples from healthy donors and cancer patients. Trimming pared 5 bases from V and 2 bases from J, leaving 12 bases between. The germline gives CDR1 MDHEN, CDR2 SYDVKM. The CDR3 loop spans 15 amino acids. Only in-frame clones appear in the TCRdb table, and some are missing; sequencing was by immunoSEQ multiplex PCR. The sample consists of roughly 40,000 clones, 92% of them appearing once. The gene calls are TRBV28 and TRBJ1-4; possibly TRBD1 for D (5 bases). The sequence derives from a woman aged 50 to 60 in good health. Sequences were obtained from blood. The DNA for the CDR3 is TGTGCCAGCAGTCCAGGAGGGACGACTAATGAAAAACTGTTTTTT. Translated, it gives CASSPGGTTNEKLFF.